These 6 T cell receptor beta chains were all obtained from the same sample, sequenced in a study of blood T cell repertoires in COVID-19. The method was immunoSEQ multiplex PCR; TCRdb's version includes in-frame clones alone and lacks a portion of them. This sample has about 38,000 clones, with about 90% found just once. Sequenced sample: peripheral blood. The source is a man aged 55 to 69 with COVID-19, enrolled during active disease.

V and J are TRBV6-5 and TRBJ2-1, with a weak D call TRBD2 (6 bases). This CDR3 has 13 amino acids. Trimming shortened V by 6 bases and J by 2 bases, and 8 bases separated the two germline ends. Germline-derived CDR1 and CDR2 are MNHEY and SVGAGI. Here the CDR3 DNA reads TGTGCCAGCAGCGGGAGACCCTACAATGAGCAGTTCTTC. Amino acids: CASSGRPYNEQFF.

The chain joins TRBV5-1 to TRBJ2-2; TRBD2 agrees at 13 bases. Unmatched junction bases numbered 2, after V lost 4 bases and J lost 2 bases. This CDR3 has 16 residues. Germline CDR1 and CDR2: SGHRS and YFSETQ. The CDR3, as DNA: TGCGCCAGCAGCCGGGGACTAGCGGGAAACACCGGGGAGCTGTTTTTT. Its translation: CASSRGLAGNTGELFF.

This chain links TRBV5-1 with TRBJ1-1, with D perhaps TRBD1 (6 bases). V was clipped by 0 bases and J by 0 bases, with 12 bases between them. The CDR3 is made up of 16 amino acids. Per germline, CDR1 SGHRS and CDR2 YFSETQ. The DNA of the CDR3 is TGCGCCAGCAGCTTGGCCGGTGGACAGATGAACACTGAAGCTTTCTTT. As protein: CASSLAGGQMNTEAFF.

The chain carries TRBV12-5 and TRBJ2-1; 8 nucleotides align to TRBD1. The CDR3 runs 18 residues. The germline CDR1 and CDR2 sequences are LGHNT and FRNRAP. The junction had 12 bases not matched to a gene; V was cut back by 2 bases and J by 3 bases. In DNA, the CDR3 is TGTGCTAGTGGTTTGTCAGCAGGGGGCATTAGGAGCTACAATGAGCAGTTCTTC. Its protein product is CASGLSAGGIRSYNEQFF.

V gene TRBV30 combines with J gene TRBJ1-1; possible D gene TRBD1, 6 bases. Germline lookup yields CDR1 GTSNPN and CDR2 SVGIG (reference sequence). V was clipped by 4 bases and J by 0 bases, with 15 bases between them. The CDR3 contains 15 residues. The CDR3 DNA is TGTGCCTGGATGCGGCCAGGGGCCATGAACACTGAAGCTTTCTTT. This sequence encodes CAWMRPGAMNTEAFF.

The chain uses TRBV30 and TRBJ1-5, with D possibly matching TRBD1 (5 bases). This CDR3 is 13 amino acids long. Trimming took 1 base from V and 4 from J, leaving 8 bases between them. Germline values: CDR1 GTSNPN, CDR2 SVGIG (reference sequence). CDR3 loop: CAWSARGNQPQHF. The CDR3 bases are TGTGCCTGGAGTGCCCGGGGGAATCAGCCCCAGCATTTT.